This TCR beta chain was recovered during a study of control samples from healthy donors and cancer patients. Only in-frame clones appear in the TCRdb table, and some are missing; sequencing was by immunoSEQ multiplex PCR. The profile shows about 110,000 clones, roughly nine tenths of them singletons. The V gene's germline CDR1 is MNHEY and CDR2 SMNVEV (reference sequence). The length of the CDR3 is 13 residues. V was pared by 9 bases and J by 1 base, with 10 bases between. The chain has TRBV27 and TRBJ1-5; D not certain. The TCR sequence derives from a woman in her late teens or twenties in good health. The specimen was blood. The CDR3 DNA sequence: TGTGCCAGTTCGAGAGGGAGCAATCAGCCCCAGCATTTT. It encodes CASSRGSNQPQHF.